This entry is about one T cell receptor beta chain. Its cognate antigen is unknown. The sample originates from a study of cytomegalovirus exposure and HLA in healthy donors. The study's findings and limits: Reports showed the classifier diagnosing cytomegalovirus status with high specificity and sensitivity. Subsequent analysis of the 95 to 150 validation repertoires found a tendency for first-cohort TCR clusters to co-occur.

Donors were drawn from the approximately 110-subject validation cohort, separate from the roughly 700-subject first cohort. Per germline, CDR1 MGHRA and CDR2 YSYEKL. V lost 0 bases and J lost 1, with 14 bases in between. CDR3 length: 17 residues. The table came from immunoSEQ multiplex PCR; TCRdb's copy has only in-frame clones and leaves some out. The sample includes roughly 120,000 clones, nearly 90% of them seen just once. This chain connects TRBV4-1 to TRBJ2-3; no clear D. The sequenced sample was PBMCs. This TCR was recovered from a man aged 25 to 45 in good health and CMV-seronegative. The CDR3 loop reads CASSQDEVAHGTDTQYF. The CDR3 DNA is TGCGCCAGCAGCCAAGATGAGGTAGCCCACGGCACAGATACGCAGTATTTT.